A selection of T cell receptor beta chains follows, all from one sample in a study of somatic mutations in cytotoxic T cells in rheumatoid arthritis. Measured with immunoSEQ multiplex PCR; TCRdb has only the in-frame clones, and not every one. The data hold about 26,000 clones, with roughly 80% observed a single time. Material: CD8+ T cells sorted from blood. The source of these receptors is a man aged 50 or older in good health. Both conserved end residues are part of each CDR3. D genes are given only for firm matches. Not all rows give a size; the values are once, few, many and, for expanded clones, a class.

clone_size: once
d_call: TRBD1
v_call: TRBV9
j_call: TRBJ1-2
cdr3_aa: CASSVTAGGWDGYTF
cdr3_nt: TGTGCCAGCAGCGTCACGGCAGGGGGCTGGGATGGCTACACCTTC

clone_size: -
d_call: -
v_call: TRBV9
j_call: TRBJ1-2
cdr3_aa: CASSAVSGRTNYGYTF
cdr3_nt: TGTGCCAGCAGCGCAGTCTCGGGAAGGACTAACTATGGCTACACCTTC

clone_size: once
d_call: -
v_call: TRBV9
j_call: TRBJ2-3
cdr3_aa: CASSAGLLLSTDTQYF
cdr3_nt: TGTGCCAGCAGCGCCGGACTACTGCTATCCACAGATACGCAGTATTTT

clone_size: once
d_call: -
v_call: TRBV6-6
j_call: TRBJ2-3
cdr3_aa: CASSPPQDTQYF
cdr3_nt: TGTGCCAGCAGCCCTCCTCAAGATACGCAGTATTTT

clone_size: few
d_call: -
v_call: TRBV19
j_call: TRBJ2-2
cdr3_aa: CASSIVVTGELFF
cdr3_nt: TGTGCCAGTAGTATCGTGGTCACCGGGGAGCTGTTTTTT

clone_size: -
d_call: TRBD1
v_call: TRBV25-1
j_call: TRBJ1-3
cdr3_aa: CASSERETGGSGNTIYF
cdr3_nt: TGTGCCAGCAGTGAACGCGAGACAGGGGGCTCTGGAAACACCATATATTTT

clone_size: -
d_call: -
v_call: TRBV29-1
j_call: TRBJ2-6
cdr3_aa: CSVELFHTPSGANVLTF
cdr3_nt: TGCAGCGTTGAGCTTTTTCATACCCCCTCTGGGGCCAACGTCCTGACTTTC

clone_size: medium-sized
d_call: TRBD1
v_call: TRBV7-9
j_call: TRBJ2-7
cdr3_aa: CASRDGGTGAEQYF
cdr3_nt: TGTGCCAGCCGGGACGGGGGGACAGGGGCCGAGCAGTACTTC

clone_size: -
d_call: TRBD1
v_call: TRBV2
j_call: TRBJ2-3
cdr3_aa: CASRAGTGGWGADTQYF
cdr3_nt: TGTGCCAGCAGAGCCGGGACAGGGGGCTGGGGCGCAGATACGCAGTATTTT

clone_size: few
d_call: -
v_call: TRBV19
j_call: TRBJ1-5
cdr3_aa: CASSPTRNQPQHF
cdr3_nt: TGTGCCAGTAGTCCTACAAGGAATCAGCCCCAGCATTTT

clone_size: -
d_call: -
v_call: TRBV10-3
j_call: TRBJ2-7
cdr3_aa: CAISESKVRRESSYEQYF
cdr3_nt: TGTGCCATCAGTGAGTCCAAGGTCAGGAGGGAGAGCTCCTACGAGCAGTACTTC

clone_size: -
d_call: TRBD2
v_call: TRBV2
j_call: TRBJ2-3
cdr3_aa: CASSEAGLPSTDTQYF
cdr3_nt: TGTGCCAGCAGTGAAGCGGGACTACCTTCCACAGATACGCAGTATTTT

clone_size: -
d_call: TRBD1
v_call: TRBV27
j_call: TRBJ2-5
cdr3_aa: CASRDRDRGQETQYF
cdr3_nt: TGTGCCAGCAGAGACCGGGACAGGGGACAAGAGACCCAGTACTTC

clone_size: -
d_call: -
v_call: TRBV4-1
j_call: TRBJ2-7
cdr3_aa: CASSHGGTYEQYF
cdr3_nt: TGCGCCAGCAGCCATGGAGGCACCTACGAGCAGTACTTC

clone_size: -
d_call: TRBD2
v_call: TRBV30
j_call: TRBJ2-1
cdr3_aa: CAWSVRGSGWIHNEQFF
cdr3_nt: TGTGCCTGGAGTGTACGGGGTAGCGGGTGGATTCACAATGAGCAGTTCTTC

clone_size: -
d_call: -
v_call: TRBV12-2
j_call: TRBJ1-1
cdr3_aa: CASRLAQDRGVTEAFF
cdr3_nt: TGTGCAAGTCGCTTAGCCCAGGACAGGGGAGTCACTGAAGCTTTCTTT

clone_size: -
d_call: -
v_call: TRBV2
j_call: TRBJ2-7
cdr3_aa: CASRSGQTIYEQYF
cdr3_nt: TGTGCCAGCAGGTCGGGACAAACGATCTACGAGCAGTACTTC

clone_size: few
d_call: -
v_call: TRBV27
j_call: TRBJ1-5
cdr3_aa: CASKLYFGANQPQHF
cdr3_nt: TGTGCCAGCAAACTCTATTTCGGGGCTAATCAGCCCCAGCATTTT

clone_size: -
d_call: -
v_call: TRBV7-8
j_call: TRBJ1-4
cdr3_aa: CASSSTQGWEKLFF
cdr3_nt: TGTGCCAGCAGCTCCACCCAGGGTTGGGAAAAACTGTTTTTT

clone_size: once
d_call: -
v_call: TRBV7-9
j_call: TRBJ1-2
cdr3_aa: CASSPRANYGYTF
cdr3_nt: TGTGCCAGCAGCCCTCGGGCAAACTATGGCTACACCTTC

clone_size: -
d_call: -
v_call: TRBV19
j_call: TRBJ2-1
cdr3_aa: CASSIDPNAYNEQFF
cdr3_nt: TGTGCCAGTAGTATCGACCCGAACGCCTACAATGAGCAGTTCTTC

clone_size: -
d_call: TRBD1
v_call: TRBV5-1
j_call: TRBJ2-1
cdr3_aa: CASSLVASGTGGNEQFF
cdr3_nt: TGCGCCAGCAGCTTGGTGGCCTCCGGGACAGGGGGCAATGAGCAGTTCTTC

clone_size: -
d_call: -
v_call: TRBV13
j_call: TRBJ2-7
cdr3_aa: CASSPVGLIYEQYF
cdr3_nt: TGTGCCAGCAGCCCTGTTGGTTTGATCTACGAGCAGTACTTC

clone_size: few
d_call: TRBD1
v_call: TRBV27
j_call: TRBJ2-7
cdr3_aa: CASSSGTGGHEQYF
cdr3_nt: TGTGCCAGCAGTTCCGGGACAGGGGGCCACGAGCAGTACTTC

clone_size: -
d_call: -
v_call: TRBV29-1
j_call: TRBJ1-2
cdr3_aa: CSVDWARGPYGYTF
cdr3_nt: TGCAGCGTTGACTGGGCCAGGGGCCCTTATGGCTACACCTTC

clone_size: -
d_call: -
v_call: TRBV29-1
j_call: TRBJ2-1
cdr3_aa: CSVEFLAGYNEQFF
cdr3_nt: TGCAGCGTTGAATTCCTTGCCGGTTACAATGAGCAGTTCTTC

clone_size: -
d_call: TRBD2
v_call: TRBV6-4
j_call: TRBJ2-1
cdr3_aa: CASSDGERDSYNEQFF
cdr3_nt: TGTGCCAGCAGTGACGGGGAGCGGGACTCCTACAATGAGCAGTTCTTC

clone_size: few
d_call: TRBD1
v_call: TRBV7-9
j_call: TRBJ1-2
cdr3_aa: CASSEAGTGHGYTF
cdr3_nt: TGTGCCAGCAGCGAGGCCGGGACAGGGCACGGCTACACCTTC

clone_size: once
d_call: TRBD1
v_call: TRBV10-1
j_call: TRBJ1-5
cdr3_aa: CASSESSRGRVPQHF
cdr3_nt: TGCGCCAGCAGTGAGTCGAGTAGGGGGCGCGTCCCCCAGCATTTT

clone_size: -
d_call: TRBD2
v_call: TRBV15
j_call: TRBJ2-7
cdr3_aa: CATSRGLAGGSGNEQYF
cdr3_nt: TGTGCCACCAGCAGGGGACTAGCGGGAGGAAGTGGCAACGAGCAGTACTTC

clone_size: -
d_call: TRBD2
v_call: TRBV5-6
j_call: TRBJ2-7
cdr3_aa: CASSLGGLAGNAYEQYF
cdr3_nt: TGTGCCAGCAGCTTGGGTGGGCTAGCGGGAAACGCCTACGAGCAGTACTTC

clone_size: few
d_call: TRBD2
v_call: TRBV4-1
j_call: TRBJ2-7
cdr3_aa: CASSQDFTSGSAEQYF
cdr3_nt: TGCGCCAGCAGCCAAGATTTTACTAGCGGGAGTGCCGAGCAGTACTTC

clone_size: -
d_call: -
v_call: TRBV19
j_call: TRBJ2-3
cdr3_aa: CASKMGFGTDTQYF
cdr3_nt: TGTGCCAGTAAAATGGGTTTTGGCACAGATACGCAGTATTTT

clone_size: -
d_call: TRBD2
v_call: TRBV9
j_call: TRBJ2-1
cdr3_aa: CASSVGAGAHNEQFF
cdr3_nt: TGTGCCAGCAGCGTAGGAGCGGGAGCACACAATGAGCAGTTCTTC

clone_size: -
d_call: TRBD1
v_call: TRBV11-3
j_call: TRBJ1-1
cdr3_aa: CASSLLRDRGPVNTEAFF
cdr3_nt: TGTGCCAGCAGCTTACTCCGGGACAGGGGCCCTGTGAACACTGAAGCTTTCTTT

clone_size: -
d_call: -
v_call: TRBV27
j_call: TRBJ2-1
cdr3_aa: CASSLYPSSQNNEQFF
cdr3_nt: TGTGCCAGCAGTTTATATCCCTCCTCACAGAACAATGAGCAGTTCTTC

clone_size: -
d_call: -
v_call: TRBV7-6
j_call: TRBJ2-1
cdr3_aa: CASSSAPSSYNEQFF
cdr3_nt: TGTGCCAGCAGCTCAGCCCCAAGCTCCTACAATGAGCAGTTCTTC

clone_size: -
d_call: -
v_call: TRBV19
j_call: TRBJ2-1
cdr3_aa: CASSETEGGSSYNEQFF
cdr3_nt: TGTGCCAGTTCAGAAACGGAGGGCGGCAGCTCCTACAATGAGCAGTTCTTC

clone_size: few
d_call: -
v_call: TRBV6-6
j_call: TRBJ2-7
cdr3_aa: CASGGRDEQYF
cdr3_nt: TGTGCCAGCGGGGGCAGGGACGAGCAGTACTTC

clone_size: -
d_call: TRBD2
v_call: TRBV4-1
j_call: TRBJ2-1
cdr3_aa: CASGSIGTNNEQFF
cdr3_nt: TGCGCCAGCGGATCAATCGGGACTAACAATGAGCAGTTCTTC

clone_size: -
d_call: -
v_call: TRBV5-4
j_call: TRBJ2-7
cdr3_aa: CASSLSGVYEQYF
cdr3_nt: TGTGCCAGCAGCTTGTCGGGTGTCTACGAGCAGTACTTC

clone_size: -
d_call: TRBD1
v_call: TRBV7-8
j_call: TRBJ2-1
cdr3_aa: CASILLPGQGYNEQFF
cdr3_nt: TGTGCCAGCATCCTACTCCCGGGACAGGGATACAATGAGCAGTTCTTC

clone_size: once
d_call: -
v_call: TRBV5-1
j_call: TRBJ2-1
cdr3_aa: CASSKARAPYNEQFF
cdr3_nt: TGCGCCAGCAGCAAAGCTAGAGCCCCCTACAATGAGCAGTTCTTC

clone_size: -
d_call: TRBD1
v_call: TRBV5-4
j_call: TRBJ1-1
cdr3_aa: CASSLRGPIGTEAFF
cdr3_nt: TGTGCCAGCAGCTTGAGGGGGCCGATTGGCACTGAAGCTTTCTTT

clone_size: -
d_call: TRBD1
v_call: TRBV7-7
j_call: TRBJ2-7
cdr3_aa: CASSLGPGTAYEQYF
cdr3_nt: TGTGCCAGCAGCTTGGGTCCCGGGACAGCCTACGAGCAGTACTTC

clone_size: -
d_call: -
v_call: TRBV5-6
j_call: TRBJ1-1
cdr3_aa: CASSPTTGAIAFF
cdr3_nt: TGTGCCAGCAGCCCAACGACAGGTGCTATCGCTTTCTTT

clone_size: -
d_call: TRBD1
v_call: TRBV7-8
j_call: TRBJ1-5
cdr3_aa: CASSLGGQGEDYSNQPQHF
cdr3_nt: TGTGCCAGCAGCTTAGGAGGACAGGGCGAGGATTATAGCAATCAGCCCCAGCATTTT

clone_size: -
d_call: -
v_call: TRBV5-4
j_call: TRBJ2-2
cdr3_aa: CASSPANTGELFF
cdr3_nt: TGTGCCAGCAGCCCCGCGAACACCGGGGAGCTGTTTTTT

clone_size: -
d_call: TRBD1
v_call: TRBV30
j_call: TRBJ1-1
cdr3_aa: CAWSDRGFNTEAFF
cdr3_nt: TGTGCCTGGAGTGACAGGGGATTCAACACTGAAGCTTTCTTT

clone_size: -
d_call: -
v_call: TRBV6-1
j_call: TRBJ1-2
cdr3_aa: CASSVWLQTNYGYTF
cdr3_nt: TGTGCCAGCAGTGTTTGGTTACAGACTAACTATGGCTACACCTTC